A single sample is the source of the 15 T cell receptor beta chains below, sequenced in a study of T cell changes during pregnancy in multiple sclerosis. Generated by immunoSEQ multiplex PCR, the TCRdb table keeps only in-frame clones and is missing some. The sample lists roughly 40,000 clones, more than 70% occurring once. The material sequenced was CD8+ T cells from peripheral blood mononuclear cells, taken in the first trimester of pregnancy. All receptors derive from a female donor with multiple sclerosis, enrolled in a pregnancy study.

The chain links TRBV4-1 to TRBJ2-7, with 9 bases aligning to TRBD1. Losses at the gene ends were 0 bases for V and 2 bases for J; bases not matched to a gene: 5. The CDR3 contains 16 residues. The germline gives CDR1 MGHRA, CDR2 YSYEKL. The CDR3 nucleotides are TGCGCCAGCAGCCAAGATACAGGGGGCCCCCCCTACGAGCAGTACTTC. Amino acid sequence: CASSQDTGGPPYEQYF.

J is TRBJ2-7 and V is TRBV7-9, with a tentative D call TRBD2 (5 bases). V was clipped by 1 base and J by 2 bases, with 9 bases between them. This CDR3 comprises 14 residues. Germline-derived CDR1 and CDR2 are SEHNR and FQNEAQ (reference sequence). CDR3: CASSLGTRPYEQYF. The CDR3 region has the DNA TGTGCCAGCAGCTTAGGGACTCGTCCCTACGAGCAGTACTTC.

This clone rates as medium-sized. The chain joins TRBV6-4 to TRBJ2-1; weak D call: TRBD2 (6 bases). CDR3 size: 15 residues. The germline V and J ends were trimmed by 0 bases and 0 bases, with 6 bases remaining between them. Germline V gene sequence: CDR1 MRHNA, CDR2 SNTAGT. The CDR3 DNA reads as TGTGCCAGCAGTGACTCAGCGGGCTCCTACAATGAGCAGTTCTTC. Translation gives CASSDSAGSYNEQFF.

J is TRBJ2-7 and V is TRBV9; the D is unclear. Per the germline V gene, CDR1 is SGDLS and CDR2 is YYNGEE. This CDR3 is built from 14 residues. V lost 0 bases to trimming and J lost 3 bases, with 10 bases between them. The CDR3 region is CASSVGPHYYEQYF. For the CDR3, the DNA is TGTGCCAGCAGCGTAGGTCCCCACTACTACGAGCAGTACTTC.

The chain couples TRBV4-3 to TRBJ2-3; the match to TRBD2 covers 7 bases. Trimming cost V 0 bases and J 0 bases; bases outside gene matches: 6. Per germline, CDR1 LGHNA and CDR2 YSLEER. The CDR3 covers 17 residues. Here the CDR3 DNA reads TGCGCCAGCAGCCAAGATGGGGGGGGATCTAGCACAGATACGCAGTATTTT. It codes for CASSQDGGGSSTDTQYF.

CDR3 amino acids: CASSILDRNTEAFF. Written as DNA, the CDR3 is TGTGCCAGCAGCATCCTCGACAGGAACACTGAAGCTTTCTTT. The chain has TRBV11-1 and TRBJ1-1, with D perhaps matching TRBD1 (5 bases). Germline lookup yields CDR1 SGHAT and CDR2 FQDESV (reference sequence). This CDR3 has 14 amino acids. Between the trimmed V and J ends, which lost 5 bases and 1 base, there was a span of 11 bases.

The chain is built from TRBV27 and TRBJ1-2; 7 bases are a match to TRBD1. V gave up 9 bases and J gave up 7 bases; unmatched junction bases: 11. The CDR3 consists of 13 residues. Germline values: CDR1 MNHEY, CDR2 SMNVEV (reference sequence). This CDR3 reads CASTGATFGGYTF. CDR3 DNA sequence: TGTGCCAGTACAGGGGCCACCTTCGGTGGCTACACCTTC.

This clone came up a few times. The V call is TRBV6-4, the J call TRBJ2-1; 7 positions match TRBD1. The germline V gene encodes CDR1 MRHNA and CDR2 SNTAGT. The CDR3 loop spans 14 amino acids. V lost 6 bases to trimming and J lost 10 bases; unmatched junction nucleotides: 12. This CDR3 is CASSEIQGLDEQFF. CDR3 bases: TGTGCCAGCAGCGAAATACAGGGGTTGGACGAGCAGTTCTTC.

The chain has TRBV5-1 and TRBJ2-3; TRBD2 matches 10 bases. The trim removed 4 bases at V and 2 bases at J, leaving 10 bases unmatched. The V gene's germline CDR1 is SGHRS and CDR2 YFSETQ. The CDR3 runs 17 residues. The CDR3 DNA sequence: TGCGCCAGCAGCCCCCCTGGGAGCGGGGGGGCCACAGATACGCAGTATTTT. Translation: CASSPPGSGGATDTQYF.

J is TRBJ2-5 and V is TRBV9; 9 nucleotides line up with TRBD1. Germline-derived CDR1 and CDR2 are SGDLS and YYNGEE. The trim removed 4 bases at V and 5 bases at J, leaving 9 bases unmatched. The CDR3 loop spans 15 amino acids. This CDR3 reads CASSPGQGNTETQYF. For the CDR3, the DNA is TGTGCCAGCAGCCCCGGACAGGGGAATACGGAGACCCAGTACTTC.

This CDR3 reads CASSQGGGSNQPQHF. The CDR3 nucleotides read TGTGCCAGCAGCCAAGGCGGGGGTAGCAATCAGCCCCAGCATTTT. This chain joins TRBV9 and TRBJ1-5; a weak D match, TRBD1 (5 bases). The CDR3 covers 15 residues. The germline V and J ends were trimmed by 4 bases and 0 bases, with 11 bases remaining between them. The germline V gene encodes CDR1 SGDLS and CDR2 YYNGEE.

The J gene is TRBJ2-2, the V gene TRBV9; D is undetermined. The V and J ends lost 0 bases and 11 bases respectively, with 8 bases between them. Germline V gene sequence: CDR1 SGDLS, CDR2 YYNGEE. The CDR3 is made up of 12 amino acids. CDR3 in DNA: TGTGCCAGCAGCGTAGGTACAGACGAGCTGTTTTTT. This encodes CASSVGTDELFF.

This sequence joins TRBV4-3 and TRBJ2-1; the D gene is possibly TRBD1 (6 bases). Germline CDR1 and CDR2: LGHNA and YSLEER. The CDR3 is made up of 14 amino acids. Trimming took 0 bases from V and 8 from J, leaving 11 bases between them. DNA for the CDR3: TGCGCCAGCAGCCAAGATGGGGGCCTAGATGAGCAGTTCTTC. Its translation: CASSQDGGLDEQFF.

The chain links TRBV4-1 to TRBJ2-7, with 7 nucleotides matching TRBD2. Per germline, CDR1 MGHRA and CDR2 YSYEKL. The CDR3 has 15 amino acids. V trimming: 3 bases; J trimming: 1 base; junction bases outside the gene matches: 6. The CDR3, as DNA: TGCGCCAGCAGCCAGGGGGGGACGGCTTCCTACGAGCAGTACTTC. Amino acids: CASSQGGTASYEQYF.

V and J are TRBV1 and TRBJ1-6; the DNA was not used to check the table's D call, TRBD1. TRBV1 is flagged as a pseudogene. The CDR3 is 14 amino acids. CDR3 loop: CTSSPTGSNSPLHF. CDR3 DNA: TGCACCAGCAGCCCCACAGGATCAAATTCACCCCTCCACTTT.